These T cell receptor beta chains were read from a single sample in a study of shared clonotypes between healthy human individuals. Sequenced by immunoSEQ multiplex PCR; TCRdb stores in-frame clones only, minus some. Here the sample spans around 600,000 clones, 85% to 95% being singletons. The sequenced material came from naive CD8+ T cells sorted from blood. These TCRs come from a woman aged 30 to 39 in good health. CDR3s include the opening cysteine and the closing phenylalanine or tryptophan. Each record gives: clone size, J gene, D gene, V gene, CDR3 protein, CDR3 DNA. D genes are given only for firm matches. A clone size is listed for some rows: how often the clone was seen (once, few, many), or a class if it is expanded.

abundance: once; j_gene: TRBJ2-7; d_gene: -; v_gene: TRBV13; CDR3aa: CASRPGSSYEQYF; CDR3nt: TGTGCCAGCAGGCCCGGGAGCTCCTACGAGCAGTACTTC
abundance: -; j_gene: TRBJ1-3; d_gene: -; v_gene: TRBV5-1; CDR3aa: CASSLDGVGDFSGNTIYF; CDR3nt: TGCGCCAGCAGCTTGGATGGGGTTGGGGACTTCTCTGGAAACACCATATATTTT
abundance: -; j_gene: TRBJ1-2; d_gene: TRBD1; v_gene: TRBV7-9; CDR3aa: CASSPRQGGGYGYTF; CDR3nt: TGTGCCAGCAGCCCCAGACAGGGTGGGGGCTATGGCTACACCTTC
abundance: -; j_gene: TRBJ1-1; d_gene: TRBD1; v_gene: TRBV5-6; CDR3aa: CASSRTGVEEAFF; CDR3nt: TGTGCCAGCAGCCGAACAGGGGTTGAGGAAGCTTTCTTT
abundance: -; j_gene: TRBJ2-1; d_gene: TRBD2; v_gene: TRBV7-9; CDR3aa: CASSTPLAGDYNEQFF; CDR3nt: TGTGCCAGCAGCACACCACTAGCGGGTGACTACAATGAGCAGTTCTTC
abundance: -; j_gene: TRBJ2-7; d_gene: -; v_gene: TRBV5-1; CDR3aa: CASSLGGNSYEQYF; CDR3nt: TGCGCCAGCAGCTTGGGGGGAAACTCCTACGAGCAGTACTTC
abundance: -; j_gene: TRBJ2-1; d_gene: -; v_gene: TRBV27; CDR3aa: CASTRVGGYNEQFF; CDR3nt: TGTGCCAGCACCAGAGTCGGCGGATACAATGAGCAGTTCTTC
abundance: -; j_gene: TRBJ2-1; d_gene: -; v_gene: TRBV11-2; CDR3aa: CASSLDLSYKVNEQFF; CDR3nt: TGTGCCAGCAGCTTAGATTTGTCCTACAAAGTCAATGAGCAGTTCTTC
abundance: -; j_gene: TRBJ2-7; d_gene: TRBD1; v_gene: TRBV28; CDR3aa: CASSLPRDSIEQYF; CDR3nt: TGTGCCAGCAGTTTACCCCGGGACAGTATCGAGCAGTACTTC
abundance: -; j_gene: TRBJ1-2; d_gene: -; v_gene: TRBV6-5; CDR3aa: CASSYTRTDLGYTF; CDR3nt: TGTGCCAGCAGTTACACCCGGACTGACTTGGGCTACACCTTC
abundance: once; j_gene: TRBJ2-3; d_gene: TRBD1; v_gene: TRBV11-2; CDR3aa: CASSQGQGTPWKYF; CDR3nt: TGTGCCAGCAGCCAGGGACAGGGAACCCCTTGGAAGTATTTT
abundance: -; j_gene: TRBJ2-3; d_gene: TRBD2; v_gene: TRBV28; CDR3aa: CASRGTIFTDTQYF; CDR3nt: TGTGCCAGCAGGGGGACTATCTTCACAGATACGCAGTATTTT
abundance: -; j_gene: TRBJ2-1; d_gene: TRBD2; v_gene: TRBV5-8; CDR3aa: CAILGGRSLGYNEQFF; CDR3nt: TGTGCCATCCTGGGGGGGAGATCATTGGGCTACAATGAGCAGTTCTTC
abundance: few; j_gene: TRBJ1-2; d_gene: -; v_gene: TRBV28; CDR3aa: CASRGDGYTF; CDR3nt: TGTGCCAGCAGAGGGGACGGCTACACCTTC
abundance: -; j_gene: TRBJ1-5; d_gene: -; v_gene: TRBV29-1; CDR3aa: CSYRQDSNQPQHF; CDR3nt: TGCAGCTATAGACAGGATAGCAATCAGCCCCAGCATTTT
abundance: -; j_gene: TRBJ2-7; d_gene: TRBD2; v_gene: TRBV19; CDR3aa: CASSPTDSAGTRGYEQYF; CDR3nt: TGTGCCAGTAGTCCAACGGACAGTGCCGGGACTAGGGGTTACGAGCAGTACTTC